A selection of T cell receptor beta chains follows, all from one sample in a study of blood T cell repertoires in COVID-19. The data were produced by immunoSEQ multiplex PCR, yet TCRdb's version contains in-frame clones alone and is incomplete. The sample lists tens of thousands of clones, roughly 88% occurring once. Sequencing was done on a sample of peripheral blood. The receptors were gathered from a human donor with active COVID-19. The donor label of this sample is uncertain. Both conserved end residues are trimmed from each CDR3. Each record gives: V gene, J gene, CDR3 protein.

v_call: TRBV2
j_call: TRBJ1-5
cdr3_aa: ASSDRQGVIGNQPQH

v_call: TRBV2
j_call: TRBJ2-7
cdr3_aa: ASSAGGSSYEQY

v_call: TRBV30
j_call: TRBJ1-6
cdr3_aa: AWSPTANSPLH

v_call: TRBV7-6
j_call: TRBJ2-1
cdr3_aa: ASSQTIEQF

v_call: TRBV15
j_call: TRBJ2-7
cdr3_aa: ATSGGLGHSYEQY

v_call: TRBV27
j_call: TRBJ1-2
cdr3_aa: ASSLQVGGAYGYT

v_call: TRBV4-1
j_call: TRBJ1-1
cdr3_aa: ASSQESAGSRNTEAF

v_call: TRBV6-5
j_call: TRBJ1-4
cdr3_aa: AAGARRELF

v_call: TRBV7-2
j_call: TRBJ1-2
cdr3_aa: ASSPGLYGYT

v_call: TRBV6-6
j_call: TRBJ2-6
cdr3_aa: ASYSGANVLT

v_call: TRBV7-6
j_call: TRBJ2-7
cdr3_aa: ASSLPLAGVYEQY

v_call: TRBV9
j_call: TRBJ2-5
cdr3_aa: ASSVGQGAETQY

v_call: TRBV11-1
j_call: TRBJ2-1
cdr3_aa: ASSLAGAGGYNNEQF

v_call: TRBV27
j_call: TRBJ2-1
cdr3_aa: ASSLSAGSSYNEQF

v_call: TRBV5-1
j_call: TRBJ1-2
cdr3_aa: ASSLAGGPGGGYT

v_call: TRBV4-2
j_call: TRBJ1-1
cdr3_aa: ASSQAGGGTEAF

v_call: TRBV19
j_call: TRBJ1-2
cdr3_aa: ASSMGLVFTGSQYGYT

v_call: TRBV27
j_call: TRBJ2-1
cdr3_aa: ASSPLSDYPGTAMIDEQF

v_call: TRBV2
j_call: TRBJ1-2
cdr3_aa: ASSELDRGVGYT

v_call: TRBV28
j_call: TRBJ2-5
cdr3_aa: ACASFTYQETQY

v_call: TRBV28
j_call: TRBJ1-1
cdr3_aa: ASSLSDTEAF

v_call: TRBV20-1
j_call: TRBJ1-5
cdr3_aa: SATGGQPQH

v_call: TRBV13
j_call: TRBJ1-2
cdr3_aa: ASNQKFPLNYGYT

v_call: TRBV5-1
j_call: TRBJ2-7
cdr3_aa: ASRVRDRAYEQY

v_call: TRBV18
j_call: TRBJ1-6
cdr3_aa: ASSPRITGEDSPLH

v_call: TRBV11-2
j_call: TRBJ2-1
cdr3_aa: ASSYTGEQF

v_call: TRBV27
j_call: TRBJ1-2
cdr3_aa: ASSFRNPSLGYT